These 9 T cell receptor beta chains originate from one sample sequenced in a study of T cells after yellow fever vaccination. TCRdb re-analysed the 5' RACE reads in MiXCR, keeping a single row per CDR3 protein. Altogether about 580,000 distinct CDR3 sequences are present, about a sixth being singletons, with the ten largest covering roughly 17%. The sequencing used PBMCs, collected 5 days after the first yellow fever vaccination. The origin of the receptors is a man in his late teens or twenties who received the YFV17D yellow fever vaccine.

The sample holds a few counts of this clonotype. This rearrangement joins TRBV7-9 to TRBJ2-3; D may correspond to TRBD1 or TRBD2 (6 bases each). The CDR3 spans 16 residues. CDR1 and CDR2 from the germline V gene are SEHNR and FQNEAQ (reference sequence). V lost 5 bases and J lost 2, with 17 bases in between. The CDR3 DNA sequence: TGTGCCAGCAGCCCCCGTCTCGGGGGCGCCACAGATACGCAGTATTTT. Translated: CASSPRLGGATDTQYF.

This clonotype was recorded a few times. This chain links TRBV12-3 or TRBV12-4 with TRBJ1-2; 8 bases map to TRBD1. V lost 3 bases and J lost 6; bases outside the gene matches: 0. This CDR3 region has 12 residues. The CDR3 DNA sequence: TGTGCCAGCAGTTTCAGGGGGCATGGCTACACCTTC. Translating gives CASSFRGHGYTF.

The chain recombines TRBV3-1 with TRBJ2-5, with 11 bases that match TRBD1. The germline gives CDR1 LGHDT, CDR2 YNNKEL (reference sequence). The CDR3 is made up of 15 amino acids. J gave up 2 bases and V 4 bases, and 3 bases lay outside the gene matches. The CDR3 is CASSPGDRGQETQYF. In DNA form, the CDR3 reads TGTGCCAGCAGCCCCGGGGACAGGGGGCAAGAGACCCAGTACTTC.

This rearrangement joins TRBV7-8 to TRBJ2-5; a weak D match, TRBD2 (6 bases). V was shortened by 4 bases and J by 5 bases, with 8 bases between the two germline ends. Germline V gene lookup returns CDR1 SGHVS and CDR2 FQNEAQ. This CDR3 comprises 12 residues. CDR3 DNA: TGTGCCAGCAGCTCCGGGAGCGAGACCCAGTACTTC. It yields the protein CASSSGSETQYF.

This clonotype appeared a few times. The J gene is TRBJ2-7, the V gene TRBV7-3, with 7 bases identical to TRBD1. The V gene end was trimmed by 5 bases and the J gene end by 5 bases; junction bases not matched to a gene: 6. Germline assignment: CDR1 SGHTA and CDR2 FQGTGA. This CDR3 has 13 amino acids. CDR3 in DNA: TGTGCCAGCAGCCTACAGGGGCCGGACGAGCAGTACTTC. Translation gives CASSLQGPDEQYF.

The chain combines TRBV29-1 with TRBJ2-7; weak D call: TRBD2 (6 bases). CDR3 length equals 13 residues. Germline CDR1 SQVTM, CDR2 ANQGSEA. V dropped 7 bases and J dropped 3 bases, with 16 bases sitting between them. The CDR3 sequence is CSAQPKEGYEQYF. The DNA of the CDR3 is TGCAGCGCCCAACCAAAGGAGGGCTACGAGCAGTACTTC.

The chain employs TRBV5-1 and TRBJ2-2, with unresolved D. The CDR3 extends over 13 amino acids. V lost 4 bases to trimming and J lost 6 bases, with 10 bases between them. The germline CDR1 and CDR2 sequences are SGHRS and YFSETQ. The CDR3 here is CASSPRYPGELFF. CDR3 sequence (DNA): TGCGCCAGCAGCCCCCGTTACCCCGGGGAGCTGTTTTTT.

The chain's CDR3 is CASRNRADEKLFF. DNA for the CDR3: TGTGCCAGCAGGAACAGGGCGGATGAAAAACTGTTTTTT. V and J are TRBV12-3 or TRBV12-4 and TRBJ1-4; D is possibly TRBD1 (6 bases). The V gene lost 6 bases and the J gene lost 6 bases, with 11 bases spanning the gap. CDR3 length: 13 amino acids.

This clonotype was counted ten times or more. The chain is built from TRBV9 and TRBJ1-4; D gene uncertain. Germline CDR1 SGDLS, CDR2 YYNGEE. Deletions cut 4 bases from V and 7 bases from J, with 11 bases between. The CDR3 consists of 13 residues. CDR3 DNA sequence: TGTGCCAGCAGCCCCTCACGGGGTGAAAAACTGTTTTTT. Protein: CASSPSRGEKLFF.